The 22 T cell receptor beta chains given below trace back to one sample, sequenced in a study of regulatory T cells in long-lasting Graves disease. The time point: newly diagnosed GD, antithyroid drugs for less than 3 months. PBMC RNA was the source of the TCR library. Libraries of TCR beta came from iRepertoire HTBI primers plus Arm-PCR of CDR3 regions. TCRdb called the multiplex PCR reads again in MiXCR, with one record for every CDR3 protein. The sample comprises under 700,000 distinct CDR3 sequences, about 16% of which are singletons, and 20% to 25% rests with the top ten. This sample was shared with a second study, whose subject was T cells in Graves' hyperthyroidism and ophthalmopathy.

Sequencing was performed on peripheral blood mononuclear cells (PBMCs), taken at new diagnosis, from a patient treated with antithyroid drugs. The origin of the receptors is a woman aged 35-65 years with Graves disease.

The chain joins TRBV3-1 to TRBJ2-7, with 8 bases lining up with TRBD1. After removal of 1 base from V and 0 bases from J, the junction contained 5 bases not matched to a gene. This CDR3 comprises 16 residues. Per germline, CDR1 LGHDT and CDR2 YNNKEL (reference sequence). In DNA, the CDR3 is TGTGCCAGCAGCCAAGGACAGGGGTTATCCTCCTACGAGCAGTACTTC. It yields the protein CASSQGQGLSSYEQYF.

This clonotype was detected only a few times. V is TRBV6-5 and J is TRBJ2-2, with 9 bases lining up with TRBD1. CDR1 is MNHEY and CDR2 is SVGAGI in the germline V gene. This CDR3 has 17 residues. V lost 1 base, J lost 1 base, and 4 bases stayed unmatched. CDR3 in amino acids: CASSYYRGRRNTGELFF. The CDR3 DNA reads TGTGCCAGCAGTTACTACAGGGGGCGCCGGAACACCGGGGAGCTGTTTTTT.

This clonotype was seen only a few times. V gene TRBV12-3 or TRBV12-4 combines with J gene TRBJ2-1; 15 positions agree with TRBD2. V shed 5 bases, J shed 6 bases, and the junction held 8 bases outside the gene matches. The CDR3 loop spans 17 amino acids. CDR3 bases: TGTGCCAGCAGTCCCCTCATGGGACTAGCGGGGGGCAATGAGCAGTTCTTC. Its protein is CASSPLMGLAGGNEQFF.

This clonotype was observed at least ten times. The chain carries TRBV3-1 and TRBJ2-7, with 7 positions matching TRBD1. The CDR3 runs 15 residues. The germline V gene has CDR1 LGHDT and CDR2 YNNKEL (reference sequence). With 4 bases clipped from V and 4 bases from J, the junction kept 10 bases outside the gene matches. The CDR3 loop is CASSPTPGQQYEQYF. In DNA, the CDR3 is TGTGCCAGCAGCCCTACGCCGGGACAGCAGTACGAGCAGTACTTC.

This clonotype was counted ten times or more. The CDR3 is CATGTGSYGYTF. CDR3 bases: TGTGCCACCGGGACAGGGAGCTATGGCTACACCTTC. The chain couples TRBV10-3 to TRBJ1-2, with 9 bases lining up with TRBD1. The trim removed 10 bases at V and 4 bases at J, leaving 4 bases unmatched. Looked up from germline, CDR1 is ENHRY and CDR2 is SYGVKD. The CDR3 has 12 residues.

In its sample, this clonotype was seen a few times. DNA for the CDR3: TGTGCCATCAGTGAGGAACCGACAGGGATTGGGGCCAAAAACATTCAGTACTTC. This encodes CAISEEPTGIGAKNIQYF. The V and J genes are TRBV10-3 and TRBJ2-4; 7 bases line up with TRBD1. The CDR3 is made up of 18 amino acids. The ends lost 2 bases at V and 1 base at J; junction bases unmatched: 11. CDR1 and CDR2 from the germline V gene are ENHRY and SYGVKD.

Note on this clonotype: A much bigger clone sits one base away, suggesting this may be a read error. The rearrangement uses TRBV11-2 and TRBJ1-1; D not resolved. Per the germline V gene, CDR1 is SGHAT and CDR2 is FQNNGV. Trimming cost V 9 bases and J 1 base, with 6 bases left between them. The CDR3 contains 11 residues. CDR3 sequence reads: CASATNTEAFF. The CDR3 DNA is TGTGCCAGTGCCACGAACACTGAAGCTTTCTTT.

In this sample, this clonotype turned up many times. The rearrangement uses TRBV12-3 or TRBV12-4 and TRBJ1-3; D remains unclear. V was trimmed by 4 bases and J by 0 bases, leaving 7 bases between them. This CDR3 has 14 amino acids. In DNA form, the CDR3 reads TGTGCCAGCAGTTGGGCAGTCTCTGGAAACACCATATATTTT. Amino acid sequence: CASSWAVSGNTIYF.

This clonotype came up many times. This chain links TRBV27 with TRBJ2-3; 12 bases map to TRBD2. V lost 5 bases, J lost 0 bases, and 9 bases stayed unmatched. Germline values: CDR1 MNHEY, CDR2 SMNVEV (reference sequence). This CDR3 has 18 amino acids. In DNA, the CDR3 is TGTGCCAGCAGTAGCCCTAGCGGGGGGGCCATGAGCACAGATACGCAGTATTTT. Its protein product is CASSSPSGGAMSTDTQYF.

This clonotype has ten or more counts. The gene calls are TRBV28 and TRBJ1-5; 7 positions agree with TRBD1. The length of the CDR3 is 15 residues. Trimming at V came to 3 bases and at J to 1 base, leaving 3 bases not matched to a gene. Germline V CDR1 and CDR2: MDHEN, SYDVKM. The CDR3 bases are TGTGCCAGCAGTTTTTTACAGGGGAGCAATCAGCCCCAGCATTTT. Protein: CASSFLQGSNQPQHF.

This clonotype was seen a handful of times. The gene calls are TRBV3-1 and TRBJ2-2; 7 nucleotides agree with TRBD2. J was trimmed by 7 bases and V by 4 bases; bases with no gene match: 6. Germline V gives CDR1 LGHDT, CDR2 YNNKEL (reference sequence). The CDR3 spans 14 residues. DNA of the CDR3: TGTGCCAGCAGCCTGGGACTATCCAGCGGGGAGCTGTTTTTT. The encoded protein is CASSLGLSSGELFF.

V is TRBV6-1 and J is TRBJ1-5; TRBD1 might be the D (6 bases). This CDR3 spans 17 amino acids. Germline V gives CDR1 MNHNS, CDR2 SASEGT. V lost 5 bases, J lost 0 bases, and 17 bases lay in between. The CDR3 loop is CASSPLDRTLSNQPQHF. In nucleotides, the CDR3 is TGTGCCAGCAGTCCTCTTGACAGGACACTTAGCAATCAGCCCCAGCATTTT.

This clonotype occurred a few times. This chain uses TRBV28 with TRBJ1-4, with D maybe TRBD1 (5 bases). The ends were cut back, 5 bases at V and 8 bases at J, with 21 bases in the middle. Per the germline V gene, CDR1 is MDHEN and CDR2 is SYDVKM. The CDR3 is 16 residues long. CDR3 sequence: CASSGLRDSLYEKLFF. For the CDR3, the DNA is TGTGCCAGCAGTGGGCTTCGGGACTCTCTTTACGAAAAACTGTTTTTT.

This clonotype was observed at least ten times. This chain uses TRBV3-1 with TRBJ1-1; TRBD1 matches at 8 bases. CDR1 is LGHDT, CDR2 YNNKEL, per germline (reference sequence). The CDR3 totals 13 residues. The trim removed 3 bases at V and 11 bases at J, leaving 8 bases unmatched. The CDR3 DNA reads TGTGCCAGCAGCCAGCCTCAGGGGGCAAGGGCTTTCTTT. Amino acid sequence: CASSQPQGARAFF.

On this clonotype itself: Without the conserved terminal phenylalanine or tryptophan, this CDR3 likely stems from a read error. The V gene is TRBV12-3 or TRBV12-4, the J gene TRBJ1-5; 12 bases are a match to TRBD1. Trimming removed 4 bases from V and 6 bases from J; junction bases left unmatched: 4. The CDR3 spans 15 residues. CDR3 residues: CASSSGQGASQPQHL. Written as DNA, the CDR3 is TGTGCCAGCAGTTCGGGACAGGGGGCAAGTCAGCCCCAGCATCTT.

Here the CDR3 reads CASRRDTGVNSPLHF. The CDR3 DNA is TGTGCCAGCAGGCGAGATACAGGGGTTAATTCACCCCTCCACTTT. The chain has TRBV2 and TRBJ1-6; 7 nucleotides align to TRBD1. V shed 6 bases, J shed 6 bases, and the junction held 8 bases outside the gene matches. CDR1 and CDR2 (germline): SNHLY, FYNNEI. The length of the CDR3 is 15 residues.

CDR3 DNA sequence: TGTGCCAGCAGCCAAGCGTCAGGAGCGGTTGGGAATGAGCAGTACTTC. Protein: CASSQASGAVGNEQYF. The chain combines TRBV3-1 with TRBJ2-7, with a weak D call TRBD2 (5 bases). This CDR3 is built from 16 residues. From germline, CDR1 is LGHDT and CDR2 YNNKEL (reference sequence). The V end was cut by 1 base, the J end by 7 bases, with 20 bases between.

This clonotype came up a few times. J is TRBJ1-2 and V is TRBV3-1; perhaps TRBD1 as D (6 bases). Germline V gives CDR1 LGHDT, CDR2 YNNKEL (reference sequence). Between the trimmed V and J ends, which lost 1 base and 0 bases, there was a span of 9 bases. This CDR3 region has 15 residues. Here the CDR3 reads CASSQAGTPNYGYTF. CDR3 sequence (DNA): TGTGCCAGCAGCCAAGCAGGGACACCTAACTATGGCTACACCTTC.

This chain connects TRBV3-1 to TRBJ1-2; TRBD1 might be the D (5 bases). Germline CDR1 LGHDT, CDR2 YNNKEL (reference sequence). This CDR3 has 14 residues. V dropped 0 bases and J dropped 8 bases, with 13 bases sitting between them. Written as DNA, the CDR3 is TGTGCCAGCAGCCAAGAGGTTCAGGGAGGAGGCTACACCTTC. It codes for CASSQEVQGGGYTF.

The table lists this clonotype with a few counts. The CDR3 sequence: CASSSLAGGLGANVLTF. CDR3 DNA: TGTGCCAGCAGCTCCCTCGCCGGGGGGCTCGGGGCCAACGTCCTGACTTTC. The chain combines TRBV7-3 with TRBJ2-6; D may be TRBD2 (7 bases). V was clipped by 4 bases and J by 4 bases, with 17 bases between them. The CDR3 is 17 residues long. The germline CDR1 and CDR2 sequences are SGHTA and FQGTGA.

This clonotype was seen many times. V gene TRBV15 combines with J gene TRBJ1-1; no firm D call. The germline V gene encodes CDR1 LNHNV and CDR2 YYDKDF (reference sequence). CDR3 length equals 14 residues. V was cut by 0 bases and J by 4 bases, with 9 bases left in between. CDR3 protein: CATSRDPPGTEAFF. In nucleotides, the CDR3 is TGTGCCACCAGCAGAGATCCTCCGGGCACTGAAGCTTTCTTT.

The genes are TRBV27 and TRBJ2-5; tentatively, D is TRBD1 (5 bases). The CDR3 has 14 residues. V was clipped by 3 bases and J by 4 bases, with 12 bases between them. CDR1 and CDR2 (germline): MNHEY, SMNVEV (reference sequence). The CDR3 DNA is TGTGCCAGCAGTTTCTCGGCAGGGCGAGAGACCCAGTACTTC. It is translated as CASSFSAGRETQYF.